The next 30 T cell receptor beta chains were all read from a single sample in a study of graft-versus-host responses after intestinal transplantation. Graft samples were processed, releasing intraepithelial and lamina propria lymphocytes. This table comes from immunoSEQ multiplex PCR, and its TCRdb copy is limited to in-frame clones, with some not included. The sample holds 60,000 to 70,000 clones, 89% seen once. The source material was ileum tissue, sampled less than 400 days after transplant. These TCRs come from a human patient who received an intestinal transplant, so some T cells may come from the graft donor.

This chain joins TRBV5-5 and TRBJ2-7, with TRBD1 matching 9 bases. After removal of 4 bases from V and 5 bases from J, the junction contained 4 bases not matched to a gene. Germline CDR1 reads SGHKS; CDR2 reads YYEKEE (reference sequence). CDR3 length: 13 residues. In nucleotides, the CDR3 is TGTGCCAGCAGCACATGGACAGGGGACGAGCAGTACTTC. Translating it yields CASSTWTGDEQYF.

The V and J genes are TRBV9 and TRBJ1-1; D gene uncertain. Trimming removed 7 bases at V and 0 bases at J, with 7 bases between. Germline assignment: CDR1 SGDLS and CDR2 YYNGEE. CDR3 length: 12 amino acids. The CDR3 region has the DNA TGTGCCAGCCGGGCTTTGAACACTGAAGCTTTCTTT. It is translated as CASRALNTEAFF.

The chain links TRBV9 to TRBJ2-3; D possibly uses TRBD1 or TRBD2 (6 bases each). Germline V gene sequence: CDR1 SGDLS, CDR2 YYNGEE. The CDR3 loop spans 14 amino acids. Trimming cost V 0 bases and J 5 bases, with 10 bases left between them. CDR3 amino acids: CASSVEGGGDTQYF. The CDR3 DNA sequence: TGTGCCAGCAGCGTAGAAGGGGGAGGAGATACGCAGTATTTT.

The table lists this clone with a count of one. The J gene is TRBJ1-5, the V gene TRBV6-5; D is undetermined. The CDR3 is 13 residues long. Germline assignment: CDR1 MNHEY and CDR2 SVGAGI. The ends were cut back, 5 bases at V and 0 bases at J, with 5 bases in the middle. The CDR3 reads CASSLTSNQPQHF. CDR3 in DNA: TGTGCCAGCAGTCTAACTAGCAATCAGCCCCAGCATTTT.

The chain joins TRBV11-2 to TRBJ1-1; tentative D call: TRBD1 (5 bases). Trimming left V 1 base short and J 1 base short, with 7 bases between. The CDR3 loop spans 14 amino acids. Germline CDR1 is SGHAT and CDR2 is FQNNGV. CDR3 in amino acids: CASSLGQGNTEAFF. CDR3 DNA: TGTGCCAGCAGCTTAGGGCAGGGGAACACTGAAGCTTTCTTT. The entire variable domain, with the rest obtained from reference TRBV11-2 and TRBJ1-1, is as follows: EAGVAQSPRYKIIEKRQSVAFWCNPISGHATLYWYQQILGQGPKLLIQFQNNGVVDDSQLPKDRFSAERLKGVDSTLKIQPAKLEDSAVYLCASSLGQGNTEAFFGQGTRLTVV.

CDR3 loop: CAGSLWRPQYF. The CDR3 DNA reads TGTGCGGGCAGCCTATGGAGGCCCCAGTACTTC. The J gene is TRBJ2-5, the V gene TRBV19; TRBD2 might be the D (5 bases). The CDR3 is made up of 11 amino acids. Germline values: CDR1 LNHDA, CDR2 SQIVND (reference sequence).

The chain employs TRBV10-1 and TRBJ1-1; possibly TRBD1 for D (6 bases). The CDR3 contains 11 residues. The V gene lost 6 bases and the J gene lost 8 bases, with 10 bases spanning the gap. Germline V lookup: CDR1 WNHNN, CDR2 SYGVQD (reference sequence). CDR3 loop: CASSRDKEAFF. The CDR3 nucleotides read TGCGCCAGCAGCCGGGACAAAGAAGCTTTCTTT.

This clone was found once. This chain uses TRBV6-4 with TRBJ1-6; no clear D. The CDR3 loop spans 14 amino acids. Germline-derived CDR1 and CDR2 are MRHNA and SNTAGT. The germline V and J ends were trimmed by 2 bases and 7 bases, with 9 bases remaining between them. CDR3 residues: CASSDGLVNSPLHF. In nucleotides, the CDR3 is TGTGCCAGCAGTGACGGTCTCGTAAATTCACCCCTCCACTTT.

The rearrangement joins TRBV6-1 to TRBJ2-7; the D is unclear. Germline assignment: CDR1 MNHNS and CDR2 SASEGT. Trimming removed 10 bases from V and 0 bases from J, with 16 bases in between. CDR3 length: 14 amino acids. CDR3 bases: TGTGCCATCCCCATAATGGGTAGCTCCTACGAGCAGTACTTC. Encoded protein: CAIPIMGSSYEQYF.

This clone was counted between two and nine times. The chain has TRBV7-2 and TRBJ2-5; D is possibly TRBD1 (5 bases). Trimming pared 5 bases from V and 4 bases from J, leaving 23 bases between. CDR3 length equals 17 residues. CDR1 and CDR2 from the germline V gene are SGHTA and FQGNSA. The DNA for the CDR3 is TGTGCCAGCAGCCCCGAAGGGGCGGTCAGGCGCTCAGAGACCCAGTACTTC. Translated, it gives CASSPEGAVRRSETQYF.

The rearrangement uses TRBV6-1 and TRBJ2-7, with D perhaps TRBD2 (6 bases). The CDR3 loop spans 14 amino acids. The germline CDR1 and CDR2 sequences are MNHNS and SASEGT. Trimming took 3 bases from V and 3 from J, leaving 12 bases between them. CDR3 amino acids: CASSEGGLLYEQYF. DNA for the CDR3: TGTGCCAGCAGTGAGGGGGGACTCCTCTACGAGCAGTACTTC.

The chain couples TRBV11-2 to TRBJ2-7; D is possibly TRBD1 (6 bases). The CDR3 extends over 15 amino acids. Trimming took off 3 bases at V and 6 bases at J, with 18 bases between the two ends. From germline, CDR1 is SGHAT and CDR2 FQNNGV. This CDR3 reads CASSFVTGGRGEQYF. The CDR3 coding sequence is TGTGCCAGCAGCTTTGTGACTGGGGGCCGGGGCGAGCAGTACTTC.

This chain uses TRBV15 with TRBJ2-3; weak D call: TRBD2 (5 bases). There are 17 residues in the CDR3. Looked up from germline, CDR1 is LNHNV and CDR2 is YYDKDF (reference sequence). V lost 5 bases and J 5 bases, leaving 23 bases between the germline ends. The CDR3 spells CATSRAPGGHRGDTQYF. The CDR3 nucleotides are TGTGCCACCAGCCGAGCGCCTGGCGGGCACCGGGGAGATACGCAGTATTTT. Complete variable domain (other parts from reference TRBV15 and TRBJ2-3): DAMVIQNPRYQVTQFGKPVTLSCSQTLNHNVMYWYQQKSSQAPKLLFHYYDKDFNNEADTPDNFQSRRPNTSFCFLDIRSPGLGDTAMYLCATSRAPGGHRGDTQYFGPGTRLTVL.

This clone has just one count. V is TRBV27 and J is TRBJ2-1; D is undetermined. Germline assignment: CDR1 MNHEY and CDR2 SMNVEV (reference sequence). There are 13 residues in the CDR3. The V end lost 2 bases, the J end lost 5 bases, and 7 bases lay between the germline ends. Written as DNA, the CDR3 is TGTGCCAGCAGTTTAATAAGACACAATGAGCAGTTCTTC. This codes for CASSLIRHNEQFF.

The rearrangement joins TRBV9 to TRBJ2-3; TRBD1 agrees at 8 bases. Trimming took 4 bases from V and 2 from J; bases not matched to a gene: 9. Germline CDR1 SGDLS, CDR2 YYNGEE. The CDR3 is 16 residues long. The CDR3 coding sequence is TGTGCCAGCAGCCCCCCGACAGGGGCTGTCACAGATACGCAGTATTTT. This gives the protein CASSPPTGAVTDTQYF.

This sequence joins TRBV30 and TRBJ1-1; D call uncertain. Germline CDR1 is GTSNPN and CDR2 is SVGIG (reference sequence). V was pared by 4 bases and J by 4 bases, with 10 bases between. The CDR3 is made up of 12 amino acids. The DNA of the CDR3 is TGTGCCTGGACGAGTGAGAGCACTGAAGCTTTCTTT. Translated, it gives CAWTSESTEAFF.

The genes are TRBV10-2 and TRBJ2-3; a possible D gene is TRBD1 (6 bases). V gave up 6 bases and J gave up 3 bases, with 13 bases separating them. Germline V lookup: CDR1 WSHSY, CDR2 SAAADI. The CDR3 has 14 amino acids. This chain's CDR3 is CASRDTGRTDTQYF. CDR3 DNA sequence: TGCGCCAGCAGAGATACAGGGCGGACAGATACGCAGTATTTT.

This chain uses TRBV2 with TRBJ2-3; 7 positions match TRBD2. CDR1 and CDR2 from the germline V gene are SNHLY and FYNNEI. This CDR3 spans 14 amino acids. The junction had 4 bases not matched to a gene; V was cut back by 3 bases and J by 4 bases. CDR3 nucleotides: TGTGCCAGCAGTGAGCGGGAGCACCCAGATACGCAGTATTTT. Encoded protein: CASSEREHPDTQYF.

The rearrangement joins TRBV29-1 to TRBJ2-1; unclear D gene. The CDR3 is 16 amino acids. Germline V gives CDR1 SQVTM, CDR2 ANQGSEA. Trimming left V 3 bases short and J 8 bases short, with 23 bases between. The CDR3 DNA is TGCAGCGTTGAGAGGTCCCCTCCTAAAGTAGACGATGAGCAGTTCTTC. The encoded protein is CSVERSPPKVDDEQFF.

This chain connects TRBV5-4 to TRBJ1-4; D is undetermined. V shed 1 base and J shed 3 bases, with 16 bases lying between them. The CDR3 is 17 residues long. From germline, CDR1 is SGHNT and CDR2 YYREEE (reference sequence). The CDR3 DNA sequence: TGTGCCAGCAGCTTGTGCCTGTGGGTGGCTTCTAATGAAAAACTGTTTTTT. Its protein is CASSLCLWVASNEKLFF.

A few counts support this clone. The chain joins TRBV7-9 to TRBJ1-2; D is ambiguous. The CDR3 is 12 amino acids. Trimming stripped 3 bases from V and 5 bases from J, with 7 bases between. Germline V lookup: CDR1 SEHNR, CDR2 FQNEAQ (reference sequence). The CDR3 bases are TGTGCCAGCAGCTTTGCCGATTATGGCTACACCTTC. Protein: CASSFADYGYTF.

The V and J genes are TRBV15 and TRBJ2-7; D may be TRBD1 (6 bases). The CDR3 runs to 14 residues. With 3 bases removed from V and 3 bases from J, the gap between germline ends came to 12 bases. CDR1 and CDR2 from the germline V gene are LNHNV and YYDKDF (reference sequence). CDR3 loop: CATSSDGQRYEQYF. As DNA, the CDR3 is TGTGCCACCAGCAGCGATGGACAGCGCTACGAGCAGTACTTC.

The genes are TRBV13 and TRBJ1-1, with 10 positions matching TRBD1. CDR1 is PRHDT and CDR2 is FYEKMQ in the germline V gene (reference sequence). J gave up 4 bases and V 5 bases, and 10 bases lay outside the gene matches. This CDR3 is 16 amino acids long. This CDR3 reads CASSETGGGRATEAFF. CDR3 bases: TGTGCCAGCAGCGAGACAGGGGGCGGGAGGGCCACTGAAGCTTTCTTT.

The rearrangement links TRBV28 to TRBJ2-1, with unresolved D. This CDR3 region has 12 residues. CDR1 MDHEN and CDR2 SYDVKM come from the germline V gene. V lost 4 bases to trimming and J lost 8 bases, with 9 bases between them. The CDR3 reads CASSSAWDEQFF. CDR3 coding DNA: TGTGCCAGCAGTTCCGCATGGGATGAGCAGTTCTTC. The full variable domain, in which reference TRBV28 and TRBJ2-1 provide the parts outside the CDR3, is DVKVTQSSRYLVKRTGEKVFLECVQDMDHENMFWYRQDPGLGLRLIYFSYDVKMKEKGDIPEGYSVSREKKERFSLILESASTNQTSMYLCASSSAWDEQFFGPGTRLTVL.

This sequence joins TRBV29-1 and TRBJ2-2, with 10 nucleotides matching TRBD2. This CDR3 region has 16 residues. Trimming removed 6 bases from V and 2 bases from J; junction bases left unmatched: 9. Germline loops: CDR1 SQVTM, CDR2 ANQGSEA. The DNA for the CDR3 is TGCAGCGTCTCACCTCTAGCGGGAGCCAACACCGGGGAGCTGTTTTTT. Protein sequence: CSVSPLAGANTGELFF.

The V and J genes are TRBV18 and TRBJ2-3; 8 bases line up with TRBD2. The germline V gene encodes CDR1 KGHSH and CDR2 LQKENI. The CDR3 is made up of 15 amino acids. V lost 5 bases and J lost 8; bases outside the gene matches: 12. DNA for the CDR3: TGTGCCAGCTCAACCTTGGGACTAGAATGGAGTACGCAGTATTTT. Amino acid sequence: CASSTLGLEWSTQYF. Complete variable domain (other parts from reference TRBV18 and TRBJ2-3): NAGVMQNPRHLVRRRGQEARLRCSPMKGHSHVYWYRQLPEEGLKFMVYLQKENIIDESGMPKERFSAEFPKEGPSILRIQQVVRGDSAAYFCASSTLGLEWSTQYFGPGTRLTVL.

This clone was recorded only once. CDR3 in amino acids: CASSLGGLAKNIQYF. CDR3 sequence (DNA): TGTGCCAGCAGCTTAGGCGGGCTTGCCAAAAACATTCAGTACTTC. The genes are TRBV11-1 and TRBJ2-4; a weak D match, TRBD2 (5 bases). The CDR3 loop spans 15 amino acids. Trimming stripped 1 base from V and 1 base from J, with 8 bases between. The germline V gene encodes CDR1 SGHAT and CDR2 FQDESV (reference sequence).

This chain joins TRBV7-3 and TRBJ2-3, with D possibly TRBD2 on 6 matching bases. CDR1 SGHTA and CDR2 FQGTGA come from the germline V gene. The CDR3 loop spans 14 amino acids. Between the trimmed V and J ends, which lost 4 bases and 12 bases, there was a span of 20 bases. The CDR3 DNA is TGTGCCAGCAGCTCACCGAATACTAGCCAGTCTCAGTATTTT. It encodes CASSSPNTSQSQYF.

The V gene is TRBV10-3, the J gene TRBJ2-1; D could derive from TRBD1 or TRBD2 (6 bases each). The CDR3 spans 15 residues. The germline gives CDR1 ENHRY, CDR2 SYGVKD. The V end was cut by 0 bases, the J end by 7 bases, with 13 bases between. CDR3 residues: CAISESGGGQNEQFF. In DNA form, the CDR3 reads TGTGCCATCAGTGAGTCCGGGGGTGGACAGAATGAGCAGTTCTTC.

The chain carries TRBV6-1 and TRBJ1-4; D not resolved. Germline V gene lookup returns CDR1 MNHNS and CDR2 SASEGT. This CDR3 has 12 residues. The ends were cut back, 4 bases at V and 2 bases at J, with 2 bases in the middle. The CDR3: CASSGTNEKLFF. DNA of the CDR3: TGTGCCAGCAGTGGCACTAATGAAAAACTGTTTTTT.